This note documents a single T cell receptor (beta chain) sequence. The sample is drawn from a study of blood T cell repertoires in COVID-19. Profiling relied on immunoSEQ multiplex PCR, and the TCRdb table lists in-frame clones only, not all of them. The sample shows about 150,000 clones, around 85% of them seen only once. CDR1 and CDR2 from the germline V gene are LNHDA and SQIVND (reference sequence). The V and J ends lost 4 bases and 6 bases, in that order; junction bases with no gene match: 6. The CDR3 contains 15 residues. Specimen: PBMCs or T cells enriched from blood (not recorded which). The chain links TRBV19 to TRBJ1-5; 10 bases align to TRBD1. This sequence originates from a woman between 40 and 55 years old who had recovered from COVID-19. Written as DNA, the CDR3 is TGTGCCAGTAGTACAAAAGGGACAGGGGCTCAGCCCCAGCATTTT. It yields the protein CASSTKGTGAQPQHF.